This T cell receptor beta chain was recorded in a study of T cells in Graves' hyperthyroidism and ophthalmopathy. About the research overall: Peripheral blood was collected at initial diagnosis, before any treatment.

This CDR3 is built from 14 residues. J lost 1 base, V lost 6 bases, and 7 bases had no gene match. In germline, CDR1 is DFQATT, CDR2 SNEGSKA (reference sequence). The table lists this clonotype with many counts. RNA transcripts provided the source from which TCR beta CDR3 regions were amplified. The HTBI set primed first-round TCR CDR3 RT-PCR. In TCRdb, the multiplex PCR reads were re-called with MiXCR into one record per CDR3 protein. The sample comprises about 200,000 distinct CDR3 sequences, 18% of which are singletons, and over 35% rests with the top ten. This chain connects TRBV20-1 to TRBJ2-5; 8 bases line up with TRBD1. The sequenced material came from blood. The source is a man aged 35 to 55 with Graves' hyperthyroidism. The CDR3 coding sequence is TGCAGTGCGGGGACGACAGGGGCCCAAGAGACCCAGTACTTC. This translates into CSAGTTGAQETQYF.